These 6 T cell receptor beta chains were sequenced from one sample in a study of a mutant IDH1 vaccine in newly diagnosed glioma. No antigen has been assigned to these receptors. Specified time point: week 35, safety follow-up. The vaccine gave 300 ug of a 20-mer mutant IDH1 peptide subcutaneously per dose. Measured with immunoSEQ multiplex PCR; TCRdb has only the in-frame clones, and not every one. The data contain roughly 69,000 clones, 70% to 90% of them singletons. This specimen consisted of PBMCs, obtained from a glioma patient whose treatment included an IDH1 peptide vaccine. The receptors stem from a man aged 25-45 years with glioma.

This sequence joins TRBV4-2 and TRBJ2-7; 7 bases are a match to TRBD1. V was pared by 0 bases and J by 3 bases, with 20 bases of the junction left unmatched. This CDR3 region has 20 residues. Germline V gene data show CDR1 as LGHNA and CDR2 as YNFKEQ. The CDR3 protein is CASSQEVIGRAGGRGYEQYF. The CDR3 region has the DNA TGTGCCAGCAGCCAAGAGGTTATTGGACGAGCAGGGGGACGGGGCTACGAGCAGTACTTC.

The chain links TRBV7-2 to TRBJ1-2; D not resolved. This CDR3 spans 14 amino acids. The germline CDR1 and CDR2 sequences are SGHTA and FQGNSA. The ends were cut back, 2 bases at V and 2 bases at J, with 9 bases in the middle. The CDR3 coding sequence is TGTGCCAGCAGCTTAAATAAGATAAACTATGGCTACACCTTC. Amino acids: CASSLNKINYGYTF.

This clone was seen just once. The chain joins TRBV9 to TRBJ2-3, with a tentative D call TRBD1 (5 bases). Trimming removed 0 bases from V and 2 bases from J, with 13 bases in between. The CDR3 sequence is 16 residues long. In germline, CDR1 is SGDLS, CDR2 YYNGEE. This CDR3 reads CASSVEPGASTDTQYF. CDR3 coding DNA: TGTGCCAGCAGCGTAGAACCTGGGGCCTCCACAGATACGCAGTATTTT.

The V gene is TRBV14, the J gene TRBJ2-3; D not certain. V gave up 3 bases and J gave up 3 bases, with 10 bases separating them. The CDR3 loop spans 14 amino acids. CDR1 and CDR2 from the germline V gene are SGHDN and FVKESK. The DNA for the CDR3 is TGTGCCAGCAGCCATGGGTGGTCGACAGATACGCAGTATTTT. Protein: CASSHGWSTDTQYF.

V and J are TRBV27 and TRBJ2-3; the D is unclear. The V gene's germline CDR1 is MNHEY and CDR2 SMNVEV (reference sequence). This CDR3 is built from 13 residues. V was cut by 5 bases and J by 5 bases, with 11 bases left in between. The CDR3 DNA sequence: TGTGCCAGCAGTATCCAGGACGGAGATACGCAGTATTTT. Its protein is CASSIQDGDTQYF.

This chain joins TRBV6-5 and TRBJ1-6; D is uncertain. The CDR3 extends over 13 amino acids. CDR1 and CDR2 (germline): MNHEY, SVGAGI. V shed 2 bases and J shed 10 bases, with 9 bases lying between them. Here the CDR3 DNA reads TGTGCCAGCAGTTACGACCCGGGGTCACCCCTCCACTTT. This translates into CASSYDPGSPLHF.